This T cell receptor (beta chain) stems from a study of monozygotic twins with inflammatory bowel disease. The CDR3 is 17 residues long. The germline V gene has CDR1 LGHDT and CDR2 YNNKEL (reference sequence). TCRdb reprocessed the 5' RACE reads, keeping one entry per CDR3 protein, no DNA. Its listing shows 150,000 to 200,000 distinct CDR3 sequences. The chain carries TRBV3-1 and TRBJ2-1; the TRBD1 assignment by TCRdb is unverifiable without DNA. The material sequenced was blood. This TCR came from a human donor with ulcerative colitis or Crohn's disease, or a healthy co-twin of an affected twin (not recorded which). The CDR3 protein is CASSPLRQGVQSNEQFF.